These T cell receptor beta chains were read from a single sample in a study of resident and recirculating memory T cells in vitiligo. Data came from immunoSEQ multiplex PCR; TCRdb stores just in-frame clones and leaves some out. The sample carries fewer than 85,000 clones, 90% to 95% recorded once. Material: blood. The receptor source for this set is a male donor with vitiligo. Each CDR3 is given with its conserved first and last residue. A D gene is named only where the DNA matches it firmly. Where a row states a size, it is once, few, many or the class of an expanded clone; other rows omit it.

V gene	D gene	clone size	J gene	CDR3 protein	CDR3 DNA
TRBV11-3	TRBD2	.	TRBJ2-1	CASSQLSGRAGSEQFF	TGTGCCAGCAGCCAACTAAGCGGGAGGGCCGGGAGTGAGCAGTTCTTC
TRBV4-3	TRBD2	.	TRBJ2-7	CASSHEGLADGHEQYF	TGCGCCAGCAGCCATGAGGGACTAGCGGACGGGCACGAGCAGTACTTC
TRBV19	TRBD1	medium-sized	TRBJ1-1	CATGQGVAEAFF	TGTGCCACCGGACAGGGTGTCGCTGAAGCTTTCTTT
TRBV5-1	TRBD2	.	TRBJ2-1	CASSPPAGEWYNEQFF	TGCGCCAGCAGCCCGCCGGCGGGAGAATGGTACAATGAGCAGTTCTTC
TRBV30	.	.	TRBJ2-7	CAWSVDLYEQYF	TGTGCCTGGAGCGTGGACTTGTACGAGCAGTACTTC
TRBV10-3	.	.	TRBJ1-5	CAISDQGGNQPQHF	TGTGCCATCAGTGACCAGGGAGGTAATCAGCCCCAGCATTTT
TRBV4-3	TRBD2	.	TRBJ2-7	CASSQQHPGTSGRQSYEQYF	TGCGCCAGCAGCCAACAACATCCCGGGACTAGCGGGAGGCAATCCTACGAGCAGTACTTC
TRBV5-6	TRBD1	.	TRBJ2-7	CASSRQGWEQYF	TGTGCCAGCAGTCGACAGGGTTGGGAGCAGTACTTC
TRBV7-6	TRBD2	once	TRBJ2-4	CASGLAGAKNIQYF	TGTGCCAGCGGATTAGCGGGCGCCAAAAACATTCAGTACTTC
TRBV4-1	TRBD1	.	TRBJ1-1	CASSQGPTGGLGAFF	TGCGCCAGCAGCCAAGGGCCGACAGGGGGCCTAGGAGCTTTCTTT
TRBV14	.	.	TRBJ2-1	CASSPSSSYNEQFF	TGTGCCAGCAGCCCCTCGAGCTCCTACAATGAGCAGTTCTTC
TRBV4-1	TRBD1	.	TRBJ2-1	CASSLRGQGVNEQFF	TGCGCCAGCAGCCTTCGGGGACAGGGGGTTAATGAGCAGTTCTTC
TRBV28	TRBD1	.	TRBJ2-7	CASSFPGQGVYEQYF	TGTGCCAGCAGTTTTCCGGGACAGGGGGTCTACGAGCAGTACTTC
TRBV29-1	TRBD1	.	TRBJ1-2	CSDRQGAGGYTF	TGCAGCGACCGACAGGGGGCGGGTGGCTACACCTTC
TRBV7-9	.	once	TRBJ2-1	CASSPRTNSNEQFF	TGTGCCAGCAGCCCCCGGACTAATTCCAATGAGCAGTTCTTC
TRBV18	.	.	TRBJ1-5	CASSPGENQPQHF	TGTGCCAGCTCTCCGGGGGAAAATCAGCCCCAGCATTTT
TRBV7-3	TRBD1	.	TRBJ2-1	CASSFEGGHNEQFF	TGTGCCAGCAGCTTCGAAGGGGGCCACAATGAGCAGTTCTTC
TRBV27	.	.	TRBJ2-7	CASSPGLSSSYEQYF	TGTGCCAGCAGTCCGGGACTTTCAAGCTCCTACGAGCAGTACTTC
TRBV5-1	TRBD1	.	TRBJ2-1	CASRQAGTGNNEQFF	TGCGCCAGCAGACAGGCCGGGACAGGGAACAATGAGCAGTTCTTC
TRBV28	TRBD2	.	TRBJ2-7	CASSILAGGGNEQYF	TGTGCCAGCAGTATACTAGCGGGAGGGGGGAACGAGCAGTACTTC
TRBV7-9	TRBD2	.	TRBJ2-2	CASSFYRGLAGGGGELFF	TGTGCCAGCAGCTTCTACAGGGGACTAGCGGGAGGCGGCGGGGAGCTGTTTTTT
TRBV5-5	.	.	TRBJ1-5	CASSLTGEGAQHF	TGTGCCAGCAGCTTGACCGGAGAAGGGGCCCAGCATTTT
TRBV27	TRBD1	.	TRBJ2-3	CASGHQTGAGDTQYF	TGTGCCAGCGGACATCAGACAGGGGCTGGAGATACGCAGTATTTT
TRBV9	.	.	TRBJ2-3	CASSGWENSEGTQYF	TGTGCCAGCAGTGGGTGGGAAAATAGCGAAGGGACGCAGTATTTT
TRBV11-2	.	.	TRBJ2-3	CASSLGQGTPYF	TGTGCCAGCAGCTTGGGGCAGGGTACGCCCTATTTT
TRBV11-3	.	.	TRBJ1-5	CASSLSARLSGQPQHF	TGTGCCAGCAGCTTAAGTGCCAGGTTGAGTGGTCAGCCCCAGCATTTT
TRBV19	TRBD1	.	TRBJ2-7	CASSPGQVHSYEQYF	TGTGCCAGTAGTCCGGGACAGGTTCACTCCTACGAGCAGTACTTC
TRBV5-1	TRBD2	.	TRBJ2-3	CASSPGLAGGPADTQYF	TGCGCCAGCAGCCCGGGACTAGCGGGAGGGCCGGCAGATACGCAGTATTTT
TRBV4-3	.	.	TRBJ2-6	CASSQDQGTGANVLTF	TGCGCCAGCAGCCAAGATCAGGGTACTGGGGCCAACGTCCTGACTTTC
TRBV4-1	TRBD2	.	TRBJ2-7	CASSHPSGRGYEQYF	TGCGCCAGCAGCCATCCTAGCGGGAGAGGCTACGAGCAGTACTTC
TRBV7-9	.	.	TRBJ1-2	CASSFSGQGVRGGYTF	TGTGCCAGCAGCTTTAGCGGGCAGGGCGTTCGGGGTGGCTACACCTTC
TRBV7-3	.	.	TRBJ1-2	CASSSETGPRSGGYTF	TGTGCCAGCAGCTCCGAGACAGGACCCCGGAGTGGGGGCTACACCTTC
TRBV28	TRBD1	.	TRBJ2-6	CASQTGGSGANVLTF	TGTGCCAGCCAGACAGGGGGCTCTGGGGCCAACGTCCTGACTTTC
TRBV28	TRBD1	.	TRBJ2-1	CASSLATGTYNEQFF	TGTGCCAGCAGTTTAGCGACAGGGACCTACAATGAGCAGTTCTTC
TRBV11-2	TRBD2	once	TRBJ2-1	CASTLGLAGYEQFF	TGTGCCAGCACCCTGGGACTAGCGGGGTATGAGCAGTTCTTC
TRBV27	.	.	TRBJ2-2	CASSLARTGELFF	TGTGCCAGCAGTTTGGCCCGCACCGGGGAGCTGTTTTTT
TRBV18	.	once	TRBJ2-6	CASSLPSGANVLTF	TGTGCCAGCTCCCTACCTTCTGGGGCCAACGTCCTGACTTTC
TRBV6-5	TRBD1	.	TRBJ1-4	CASGPQGAREKLFF	TGTGCCAGCGGCCCCCAGGGGGCGCGGGAAAAACTGTTTTTT
TRBV4-2	.	.	TRBJ2-4	CASSQDATAKNIQYF	TGTGCCAGCAGCCAAGATGCAACTGCCAAAAACATTCAGTACTTC
TRBV4-1	.	once	TRBJ2-5	CASSPRTEETQYF	TGCGCCAGCAGCCCACGGACAGAAGAGACCCAGTACTTC
TRBV5-1	.	.	TRBJ2-7	CASSLGPLGAYEQYF	TGCGCCAGCAGCTTGGGGCCATTAGGGGCCTACGAGCAGTACTTC
TRBV30	.	.	TRBJ1-5	CACSPGTNQPQHF	TGTGCCTGCTCCCCCGGGACAAATCAGCCCCAGCATTTT
TRBV5-4	TRBD2	.	TRBJ2-3	CASSGLAGGPDTQYF	TGTGCCAGCAGCGGACTAGCGGGAGGACCAGATACGCAGTATTTT
TRBV7-7	.	.	TRBJ2-5	CASSSPHGEETQYF	TGTGCCAGCAGCTCACCCCATGGAGAAGAGACCCAGTACTTC
TRBV29-1	TRBD2	.	TRBJ2-7	CSVEWREGYEQYF	TGCAGCGTTGAATGGAGGGAGGGGTACGAGCAGTACTTC
TRBV7-3	.	.	TRBJ2-1	CASSYNPGAGYNEQFF	TGTGCCAGCAGCTATAACCCAGGGGCGGGCTACAATGAGCAGTTCTTC
TRBV6-6	TRBD1	.	TRBJ2-3	CASSYRTGTDTQYF	TGTGCCAGCAGTTACAGGACAGGGACAGATACGCAGTATTTT
TRBV9	TRBD2	.	TRBJ2-2	CASSVGPAGTGELFF	TGTGCCAGCAGCGTCGGACCAGCGGGGACCGGGGAGCTGTTTTTT
TRBV4-1	TRBD1	.	TRBJ1-5	CASSQLGQGVVQPQHF	TGCGCCAGCAGCCAGCTCGGACAGGGGGTTGTTCAGCCCCAGCATTTT
TRBV6-1	.	once	TRBJ2-1	CASSAAGWRVYGIYNEQFF	TGTGCCAGCAGTGCGGCTGGGTGGAGGGTGTATGGGATCTACAATGAGCAGTTCTTC
TRBV5-1	.	.	TRBJ2-1	CASSPQGFGQFF	TGCGCCAGCAGCCCACAGGGCTTCGGGCAGTTCTTC
TRBV28	TRBD2	.	TRBJ2-7	CASSLSGWSYEQYF	TGTGCCAGCAGCCTTAGCGGGTGGTCCTACGAGCAGTACTTC